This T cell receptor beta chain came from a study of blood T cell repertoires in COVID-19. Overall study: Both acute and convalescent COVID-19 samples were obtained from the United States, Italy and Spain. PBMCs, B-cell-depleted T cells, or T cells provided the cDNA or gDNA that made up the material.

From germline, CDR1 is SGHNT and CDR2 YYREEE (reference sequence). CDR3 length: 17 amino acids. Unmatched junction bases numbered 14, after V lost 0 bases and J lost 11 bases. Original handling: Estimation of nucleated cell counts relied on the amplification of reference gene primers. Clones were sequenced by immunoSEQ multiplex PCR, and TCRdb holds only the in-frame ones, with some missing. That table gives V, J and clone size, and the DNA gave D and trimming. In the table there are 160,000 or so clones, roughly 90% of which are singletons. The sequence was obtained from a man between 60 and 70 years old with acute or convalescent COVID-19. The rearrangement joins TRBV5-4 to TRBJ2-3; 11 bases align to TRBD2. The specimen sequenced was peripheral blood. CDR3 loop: CASSLEGTSGLIYGQYF. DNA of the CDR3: TGTGCCAGCAGCTTGGAAGGGACTAGCGGACTCATATACGGGCAGTATTTT.